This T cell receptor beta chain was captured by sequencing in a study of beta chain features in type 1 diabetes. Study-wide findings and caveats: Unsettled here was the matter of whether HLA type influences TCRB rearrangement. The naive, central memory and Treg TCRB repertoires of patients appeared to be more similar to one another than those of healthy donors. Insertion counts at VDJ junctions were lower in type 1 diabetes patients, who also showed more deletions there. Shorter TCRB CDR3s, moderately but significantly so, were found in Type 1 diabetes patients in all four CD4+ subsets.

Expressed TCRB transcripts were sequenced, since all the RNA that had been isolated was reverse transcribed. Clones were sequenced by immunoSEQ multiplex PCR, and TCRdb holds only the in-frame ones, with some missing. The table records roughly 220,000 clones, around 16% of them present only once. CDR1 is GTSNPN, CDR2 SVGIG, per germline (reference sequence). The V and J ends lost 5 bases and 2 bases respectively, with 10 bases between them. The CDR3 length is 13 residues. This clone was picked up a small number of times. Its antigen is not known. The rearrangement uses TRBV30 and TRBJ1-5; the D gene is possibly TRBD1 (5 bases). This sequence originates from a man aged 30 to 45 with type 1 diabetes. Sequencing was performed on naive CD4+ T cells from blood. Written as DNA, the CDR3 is TGTGCCTGGGCCGGAGGGGGCAATCAGCCCCAGCATTTT. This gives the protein CAWAGGGNQPQHF.